Presented here are 24 T cell receptor beta chains from one specimen sequenced in a study of T-cell memory formation after mild COVID-19. TCRdb redid the calling of the 5' RACE reads with MiXCR, one entry per CDR3 protein. This sample has around 530,000 distinct CDR3 sequences, with about 20% found just once. The sequencing input was PBMCs or a T cell subset sorted from them (not recorded which). These receptors all stem from an adult woman who had mild COVID-19 (a few samples of this study predate the infection). Cell type and time point are not known.

The chain carries TRBV7-9 and TRBJ1-5; TRBD1 matches 8 bases. The CDR3 sequence is 16 residues long. The germline CDR1 and CDR2 sequences are SEHNR and FQNEAQ (reference sequence). The J segment lost 9 bases and the V segment lost 1 base, leaving 11 bases of the junction unmatched. The DNA of the CDR3 is TGTGCCAGCAGCTTAGGGACCGGACAGGGTGTGATGCCCCAGCATTTT. Its translation is CASSLGTGQGVMPQHF. Using reference TRBV7-9 and TRBJ1-5 for the parts outside the CDR3, the full variable domain is DTGVSQNPRHKITKRGQNVTFRCDPISEHNRLYWYRQTLGQGPEFLTYFQNEAQLEKSRLLSDRFSAERPKGSFSTLEIQRTEQGDSAMYLCASSLGTGQGVMPQHFGDGTRLSIL.

The chain has TRBV30 and TRBJ1-5, with a tentative D call TRBD1 (5 bases). Germline-derived CDR1 and CDR2 are GTSNPN and SVGIG (reference sequence). The CDR3 is 14 residues long. The V end lost 4 bases, the J end lost 4 bases, and 14 bases lay between the germline ends. CDR3 residues: CAWTGGVGNQPQHF. In DNA, the CDR3 is TGTGCCTGGACCGGAGGGGTGGGGAATCAGCCCCAGCATTTT.

This clonotype was observed a few times. The rearrangement uses TRBV9 and TRBJ2-7, with 10 nucleotides matching TRBD1. The CDR3 spans 15 residues. The J segment lost 5 bases and the V segment lost 3 bases, leaving 8 bases of the junction unmatched. The germline CDR1 and CDR2 sequences are SGDLS and YYNGEE. CDR3 protein: CASSASGQGPHEQYF. DNA for the CDR3: TGTGCCAGCAGCGCCTCGGGACAGGGGCCCCACGAGCAGTACTTC.

The sample holds one count of this clonotype. This chain joins TRBV29-1 and TRBJ1-1; D is unclear. Germline loops: CDR1 SQVTM, CDR2 ANQGSEA. V lost 4 bases and J lost 7, with 13 bases in between. This CDR3 contains 12 residues. The CDR3 is CSVVRGEGEAFF. The CDR3 nucleotides are TGCAGCGTTGTGCGGGGTGAGGGTGAAGCTTTCTTT. Filled out from reference TRBV29-1 and TRBJ1-1, the complete variable domain reads SAVISQKPSRDICQRGTSLTIQCQVDSQVTMMFWYRQQPGQSLTLIATANQGSEATYESGFVIDKFPISRPNLTFSTLTVSNMSPEDSSIYLCSVVRGEGEAFFGQGTRLTVV.

This clonotype was seen only a few times. The chain employs TRBV13 and TRBJ2-3, with TRBD1 matching 10 bases. CDR3 length: 14 residues. Germline assignment: CDR1 PRHDT and CDR2 FYEKMQ (reference sequence). V was clipped by 5 bases and J by 6 bases; unmatched bases: 5. The CDR3 here is CASSPDRGRDTQYF. CDR3 bases: TGTGCCAGCAGCCCGGACAGGGGGAGGGATACGCAGTATTTT.

This clonotype was detected a few times. This rearrangement joins TRBV20-1 to TRBJ1-1; D might be TRBD1 (6 bases). Germline CDR1 reads DFQATT; CDR2 reads SNEGSKA (reference sequence). V gave up 4 bases and J gave up 4 bases, with 10 bases separating them. The CDR3 contains 12 residues. The CDR3 reads CSANRDSTEAFF. The CDR3 nucleotides are TGCAGTGCTAACAGGGATAGCACTGAAGCTTTCTTT.

Only a few counts were recorded for this clonotype. The CDR3: CASSTGPDRAVEQYF. The CDR3 DNA reads TGCGCCAGCAGCACAGGCCCCGACAGGGCGGTCGAGCAGTACTTC. The V gene is TRBV5-1, the J gene TRBJ2-7, with 7 positions matching TRBD1. Germline CDR1 is SGHRS and CDR2 is YFSETQ. V shed 4 bases, J shed 6 bases, and the junction held 13 bases outside the gene matches. CDR3 length: 15 amino acids.

V is TRBV7-2 and J is TRBJ2-3, with 10 positions matching TRBD1. V lost 1 base, J lost 10 bases, and 5 bases stayed unmatched. The CDR3 runs to 14 residues. Germline V gene data show CDR1 as SGHTA and CDR2 as FQGNSA. The CDR3 loop reads CASSLERDRGAQYF. In DNA, the CDR3 is TGTGCCAGCAGCTTAGAGCGGGACAGGGGAGCGCAGTATTTT.

V usage is TRBV29-1 and J usage is TRBJ1-2; TRBD1 aligns across 7 bases. After removal of 6 bases from V and 5 bases from J, the junction contained 12 bases not matched to a gene. CDR3 size: 14 residues. Germline V gives CDR1 SQVTM, CDR2 ANQGSEA. This CDR3 reads CSVHRATGTYGYTF. The CDR3 nucleotides read TGCAGCGTCCACCGTGCGACAGGGACGTATGGCTACACCTTC.

This rearrangement joins TRBV9 to TRBJ2-5, with D perhaps TRBD2 (6 bases). Trimming took off 3 bases at V and 5 bases at J, with 17 bases between the two ends. The CDR3 spans 15 residues. CDR1 SGDLS and CDR2 YYNGEE come from the germline V gene. Here the CDR3 DNA reads TGTGCCAGCAGCGAGGGAGGACTAACTACGGAGACCCAGTACTTC. Translated: CASSEGGLTTETQYF.

V gene TRBV7-2 combines with J gene TRBJ2-7; TRBD1 aligns across 9 bases. V was clipped by 2 bases and J by 5 bases; unmatched bases: 7. CDR1 and CDR2 (germline): SGHTA, FQGNSA. The CDR3 runs to 15 residues. The CDR3 region has the DNA TGTGCCAGCAGCTTATGGGGGACAGGGTCCGACGAGCAGTACTTC. Residues: CASSLWGTGSDEQYF.

There are a few counts of this clonotype. The V and J genes are TRBV15 and TRBJ2-7; tentatively, D is TRBD2 (5 bases). V was trimmed by 0 bases and J by 2 bases, leaving 11 bases between them. CDR1 LNHNV and CDR2 YYDKDF come from the germline V gene (reference sequence). The CDR3 totals 15 residues. The CDR3 nucleotides are TGTGCCACCAGCAGAGAGGCTAGCTGGACCTACGAGCAGTACTTC. This codes for CATSREASWTYEQYF.

A few counts support this clonotype. The rearrangement joins TRBV7-2 to TRBJ2-3; perhaps TRBD1 as D (6 bases). V was clipped by 4 bases and J by 1 base, with 12 bases between them. The CDR3 length is 15 residues. The germline V gene encodes CDR1 SGHTA and CDR2 FQGNSA. DNA of the CDR3: TGTGCCAGCAGCTACGACAGGAGACGCACAGATACGCAGTATTTT. Translated, it gives CASSYDRRRTDTQYF.

V usage is TRBV19 and J usage is TRBJ1-5; tentative D call: TRBD1 (6 bases). V shed 10 bases and J shed 6 bases, with 13 bases lying between them. Per germline, CDR1 LNHDA and CDR2 SQIVND (reference sequence). CDR3 length: 12 amino acids. The DNA of the CDR3 is TGTGCCACCACGCGGGGGGCTCAGCCCCAGCATTTT. It specifies CATTRGAQPQHF. Full variable domain (remainder filled in from reference TRBV19 and TRBJ1-5): DGGITQSPKYLFRKEGQNVTLSCEQNLNHDAMYWYRQDPGQGLRLIYYSQIVNDFQKGDIAEGYSVSREKKESFPLTVTSAQKNPTAFYLCATTRGAQPQHFGDGTRLSIL.

The chain links TRBV10-3 to TRBJ2-5; TRBD2 matches 13 bases. CDR1 and CDR2 from the germline V gene are ENHRY and SYGVKD. This CDR3 has 16 residues. Trimming took 4 bases from V and 1 from J; bases not matched to a gene: 3. CDR3 sequence (DNA): TGTGCCATCAGTGGGGGACTAGCGGGGTCCCAAGAGACCCAGTACTTC. Its translation is CAISGGLAGSQETQYF.

The V gene is TRBV3-1, the J gene TRBJ2-1; D unclear. Per the germline V gene, CDR1 is LGHDT and CDR2 is YNNKEL (reference sequence). The V gene lost 4 bases and the J gene lost 0 bases, with 7 bases spanning the gap. This CDR3 is 14 amino acids long. CDR3 bases: TGTGCCAGCAGCCGGCTAGTCTCCTACAATGAGCAGTTCTTC. This encodes CASSRLVSYNEQFF.

This clonotype was found a few times. V usage is TRBV7-9 and J usage is TRBJ1-1; tentative D call: TRBD1 (5 bases). Trimming pared 6 bases from V and 6 bases from J, leaving 32 bases between. The CDR3 sequence is 19 residues long. Per germline, CDR1 SEHNR and CDR2 FQNEAQ (reference sequence). The CDR3 DNA follows: TGTGCCAGCAGTTCCACCCGGGACTTACCCATCGATCGGGGCTCTGAAGCTTTCTTT. It encodes CASSSTRDLPIDRGSEAFF.

The rearrangement links TRBV30 to TRBJ2-3; D could derive from TRBD1 or TRBD2 (5 bases each). This CDR3 region has 12 residues. Germline-derived CDR1 and CDR2 are GTSNPN and SVGIG (reference sequence). Trimming removed 5 bases from V and 4 bases from J, with 10 bases in between. The CDR3 region is CAWGLGADTQYF. CDR3 DNA: TGTGCCTGGGGCCTGGGGGCAGATACGCAGTATTTT.

The CDR3 DNA sequence: TGTGCCAGTAGTTATTATGGAACTGAAGCTTTCTTT. Amino acid sequence: CASSYYGTEAFF. The chain has TRBV19 and TRBJ1-1, with D hard to call. The germline V gene has CDR1 LNHDA and CDR2 SQIVND (reference sequence). The germline V and J ends were trimmed by 5 bases and 5 bases, with 9 bases remaining between them. The CDR3 loop spans 12 amino acids. Filled out from reference TRBV19 and TRBJ1-1, the complete variable domain reads DGGITQSPKYLFRKEGQNVTLSCEQNLNHDAMYWYRQDPGQGLRLIYYSQIVNDFQKGDIAEGYSVSREKKESFPLTVTSAQKNPTAFYLCASSYYGTEAFFGQGTRLTVV.

The table lists this clonotype with a few counts. The chain links TRBV27 to TRBJ2-1, with TRBD2 matching 10 bases. CDR1 is MNHEY and CDR2 is SMNVEV in the germline V gene (reference sequence). This CDR3 region has 18 residues. Trimming removed 3 bases from V and 8 bases from J; junction bases left unmatched: 16. The CDR3 nucleotides are TGTGCCAGCAGTTTGGCGAAGAGCGGGAGGGCCTCAGGCTATGAGCAGTTCTTC. This sequence encodes CASSLAKSGRASGYEQFF.

In its sample, this clonotype was seen a few times. The chain has TRBV3-1 and TRBJ2-7, with D possibly being TRBD2 (5 bases). The CDR3 consists of 14 residues. The V end lost 1 base, the J end lost 3 bases, and 10 bases lay between the germline ends. CDR1 is LGHDT, CDR2 YNNKEL, per germline (reference sequence). The CDR3 DNA follows: TGTGCCAGCAGCCAAGGGACTCTTGGCTACGAGCAGTACTTC. Protein: CASSQGTLGYEQYF.

This clonotype was seen repeatedly, ten times or more. The chain is built from TRBV7-2 and TRBJ2-3; TRBD2 agrees at 8 bases. The germline gives CDR1 SGHTA, CDR2 FQGNSA. The CDR3 is 14 residues long. J gave up 6 bases and V 5 bases, and 7 bases lay outside the gene matches. In DNA form, the CDR3 reads TGTGCCAGCAGCCCTGGACTAGCTCTCGATACGCAGTATTTT. Protein sequence: CASSPGLALDTQYF.

The rearrangement joins TRBV18 to TRBJ1-1, with D perhaps matching TRBD1 (5 bases). V was pared by 5 bases and J by 0 bases, with 13 bases between. Germline loops: CDR1 KGHSH, CDR2 LQKENI. CDR3 size: 15 residues. CDR3 region: CASSFDSKMNTEAFF. The CDR3 DNA reads as TGTGCCAGCTCATTCGACAGTAAGATGAACACTGAAGCTTTCTTT.

This clonotype occurred many times. The chain joins TRBV18 to TRBJ2-5; TRBD2 agrees at 7 bases. Germline V gene lookup returns CDR1 KGHSH and CDR2 LQKENI. This CDR3 has 13 amino acids. V shed 9 bases and J 5 bases; nucleotides not matched to a gene: 9. The CDR3 loop reads CASSPSGVETQYF. CDR3 in DNA: TGTGCCAGTAGCCCGAGCGGGGTGGAGACCCAGTACTTC.